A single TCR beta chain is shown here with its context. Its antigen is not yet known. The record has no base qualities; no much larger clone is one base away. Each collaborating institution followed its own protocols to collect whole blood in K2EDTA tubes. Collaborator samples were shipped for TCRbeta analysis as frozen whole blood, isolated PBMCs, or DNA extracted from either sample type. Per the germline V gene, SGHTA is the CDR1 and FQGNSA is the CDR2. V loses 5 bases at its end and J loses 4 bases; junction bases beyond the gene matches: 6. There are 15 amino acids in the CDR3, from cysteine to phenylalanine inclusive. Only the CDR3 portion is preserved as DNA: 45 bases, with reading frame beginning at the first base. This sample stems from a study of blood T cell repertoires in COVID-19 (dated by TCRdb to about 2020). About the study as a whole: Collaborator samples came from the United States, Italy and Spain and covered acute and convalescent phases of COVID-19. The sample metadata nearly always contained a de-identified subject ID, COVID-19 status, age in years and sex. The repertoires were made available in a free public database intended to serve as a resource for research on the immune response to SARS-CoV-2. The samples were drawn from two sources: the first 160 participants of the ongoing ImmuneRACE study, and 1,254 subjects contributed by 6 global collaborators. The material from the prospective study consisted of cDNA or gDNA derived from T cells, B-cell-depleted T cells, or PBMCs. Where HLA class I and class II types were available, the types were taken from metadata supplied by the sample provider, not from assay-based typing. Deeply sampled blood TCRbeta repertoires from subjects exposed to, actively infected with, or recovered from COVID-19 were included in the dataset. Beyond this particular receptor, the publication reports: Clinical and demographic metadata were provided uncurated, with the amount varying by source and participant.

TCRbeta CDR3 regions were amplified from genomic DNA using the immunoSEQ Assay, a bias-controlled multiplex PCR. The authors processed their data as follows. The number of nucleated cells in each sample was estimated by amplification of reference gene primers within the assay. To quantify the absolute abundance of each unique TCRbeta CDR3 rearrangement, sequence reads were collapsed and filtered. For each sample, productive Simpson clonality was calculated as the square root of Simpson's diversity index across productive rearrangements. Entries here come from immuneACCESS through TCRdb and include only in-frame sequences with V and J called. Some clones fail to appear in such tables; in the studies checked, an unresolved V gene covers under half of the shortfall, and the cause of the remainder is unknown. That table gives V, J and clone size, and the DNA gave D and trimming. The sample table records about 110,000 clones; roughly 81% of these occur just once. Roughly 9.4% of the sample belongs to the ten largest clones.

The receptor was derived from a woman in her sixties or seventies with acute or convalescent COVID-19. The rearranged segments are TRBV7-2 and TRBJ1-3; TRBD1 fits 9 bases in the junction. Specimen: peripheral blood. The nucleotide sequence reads TGTGCCAGCAGCCTTACAGGGGGCACGGGAAACACCATATATTTT. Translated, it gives CASSLTGGTGNTIYF. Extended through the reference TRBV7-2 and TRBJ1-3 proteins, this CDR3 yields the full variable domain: GAGVSQSPSNKVTEKGKDVELRCDPISGHTALYWYRQSLGQGLEFLIYFQGNSAPDKSGLPSDRFSAERTGGSVSTLTIQRTQQEDSAVYLCASSLTGGTGNTIYFGEGSWLTVV.